One and the same sample provided the 28 T cell receptor beta chains below, sequenced in a study of cytomegalovirus exposure and HLA in healthy donors. In the PCR, 60 Vbeta and 13 Jbeta primers were used. Libraries were prepared by immunoSEQ multiplex PCR; TCRdb keeps only in-frame clonotypes and omits some of them. Here the sample table reports around 75,000 clones. Sequencing was performed on PBMCs. These receptors were collected from a boy aged 5-17 years in good health and CMV-seronegative.

Remarks on this clone: The same CDR3 arises from other DNA sequences in this sample as well. The CDR3 reads CASSLAGGNTEAFF. The CDR3 bases are TGTGCCAGCAGCTTGGCAGGGGGCAACACTGAAGCTTTCTTT. V usage is TRBV7-9 and J usage is TRBJ1-1; TRBD1 matches 8 bases. V trimming: 3 bases; J trimming: 2 bases; junction bases outside the gene matches: 2. CDR3 length: 14 residues. Germline-derived CDR1 and CDR2 are SEHNR and FQNEAQ (reference sequence).

The V gene is TRBV6-1, the J gene TRBJ1-3; D might be TRBD1 (6 bases). The V gene's germline CDR1 is MNHNS and CDR2 SASEGT. The CDR3 consists of 17 residues. The V and J ends lost 2 bases and 0 bases respectively, with 14 bases between them. CDR3 bases: TGTGCCAGCAGTGAAAATTGGGGGCATCTCTCTGGAAACACCATATATTTT. This translates into CASSENWGHLSGNTIYF.

Worth noting for this clone: Other DNA variants within this sample encode the same CDR3. This sequence joins TRBV30 and TRBJ1-6; 7 nucleotides align to TRBD1. V lost 5 bases, J lost 7 bases, and 2 bases stayed unmatched. Germline CDR1 is GTSNPN and CDR2 is SVGIG (reference sequence). The CDR3 is made up of 12 amino acids. CDR3 sequence reads: CAWLTGNSPLHF. CDR3 DNA: TGTGCCTGGCTGACAGGGAATTCACCCCTCCACTTT.

The chain couples TRBV10-2 to TRBJ1-6, with a tentative D call TRBD1 (6 bases). The V end lost 9 bases, the J end lost 5 bases, and 17 bases lay between the germline ends. Germline values: CDR1 WSHSY, CDR2 SAAADI. The CDR3 runs 15 residues. In nucleotides, the CDR3 is TGCGCCAGTTGGGGAAGGACAGCAGATAATTCACCCCTCCACTTT. It is translated as CASWGRTADNSPLHF.

The chain links TRBV14 to TRBJ1-1; TRBD1 agrees at 7 bases. The CDR3 consists of 14 residues. With 1 base clipped from V and 3 bases from J, the junction kept 2 bases outside the gene matches. From germline, CDR1 is SGHDN and CDR2 FVKESK. DNA of the CDR3: TGTGCCAGCAGCCAAGGACAGGGATACACTGAAGCTTTCTTT. It yields the protein CASSQGQGYTEAFF.

The chain has TRBV7-2 and TRBJ2-7; 7 bases are a match to TRBD2. This CDR3 spans 13 amino acids. Germline V gene sequence: CDR1 SGHTA, CDR2 FQGNSA. J lost 6 bases, V lost 3 bases, and 5 bases had no gene match. CDR3 sequence: CASSFTSVGEQYF. DNA for the CDR3: TGTGCCAGCAGCTTTACTAGCGTAGGCGAGCAGTACTTC.

The V call is TRBV30, the J call TRBJ2-1, with D maybe TRBD2 (6 bases). Germline V gene data show CDR1 as GTSNPN and CDR2 as SVGIG (reference sequence). Trimming took 2 bases from V and 10 from J, leaving 12 bases between them. This CDR3 is built from 12 residues. CDR3 sequence reads: CAWSIRAGEQFF. The CDR3 nucleotides read TGTGCCTGGAGTATTCGTGCGGGGGAGCAGTTCTTC.

This chain joins TRBV30 and TRBJ2-2, with D perhaps matching TRBD1 (5 bases). CDR1 is GTSNPN, CDR2 SVGIG, per germline (reference sequence). The CDR3 is 15 amino acids. V lost 0 bases, J lost 6 bases, and 14 bases lay in between. DNA for the CDR3: TGTGCCTGGAGTGTAATACTACTGGGGCCCGGGGAGCTGTTTTTT. It translates to CAWSVILLGPGELFF.

The J gene is TRBJ1-1, the V gene TRBV4-3, with 8 bases lining up with TRBD1. V dropped 4 bases and J dropped 4; count of bases not matched to a gene: 8. The V gene's germline CDR1 is LGHNA and CDR2 YSLEER. The CDR3 has 15 amino acids. CDR3: CASSRVRGTGTEAFF. In DNA form, the CDR3 reads TGCGCCAGCAGCCGCGTGCGGGGGACAGGCACTGAAGCTTTCTTT.

CDR3 loop: CASSPSQGSETQYF. The CDR3 nucleotides are TGCGCCAGCAGCCCGTCGCAGGGGAGCGAGACCCAGTACTTC. The chain links TRBV5-1 to TRBJ2-5; TRBD1 might be the D (6 bases). This CDR3 region has 14 residues. Germline CDR1 and CDR2: SGHRS and YFSETQ. V dropped 4 bases and J dropped 5 bases, with 15 bases sitting between them.

Written as DNA, the CDR3 is TGCGCCAGCAGCCAAGAATCGGAGCGGGTGGGGCCCTACGAGCAGTACTTC. Protein product: CASSQESERVGPYEQYF. The chain carries TRBV4-3 and TRBJ2-7; tentatively, D is TRBD2 (6 bases). Germline V gene lookup returns CDR1 LGHNA and CDR2 YSLEER. Trimming took off 0 bases at V and 2 bases at J, with 17 bases between the two ends. This CDR3 spans 17 amino acids.

The chain couples TRBV29-1 to TRBJ2-1; a weak D match, TRBD1 (5 bases). The CDR3 runs to 12 residues. The germline V gene encodes CDR1 SQVTM and CDR2 ANQGSEA. V dropped 4 bases and J dropped 6 bases, with 10 bases sitting between them. The CDR3 protein is CSVVPRANEQFF. The CDR3 DNA reads as TGCAGCGTTGTACCCAGGGCCAATGAGCAGTTCTTC.

This rearrangement joins TRBV6-1 to TRBJ1-1, with 8 positions matching TRBD1. The V segment lost 6 bases and the J segment 5 bases; nucleotides outside the gene matches: 8. This CDR3 contains 14 residues. Germline V gene sequence: CDR1 MNHNS, CDR2 SASEGT. In DNA form, the CDR3 reads TGTGCCAGCAGCGAGCAGGGGGCGGATACTGAAGCTTTCTTT. Protein product: CASSEQGADTEAFF.

This chain connects TRBV25-1 to TRBJ2-1, with TRBD2 matching 8 bases. Trimming removed 1 base from V and 7 bases from J; junction bases left unmatched: 9. From germline, CDR1 is MGHDK and CDR2 SYGVNS. This CDR3 comprises 16 residues. This CDR3 reads CASSELSRGGPNEQFF. CDR3 sequence (DNA): TGTGCCAGCAGTGAATTGTCGCGCGGGGGGCCAAATGAGCAGTTCTTC.

The V gene is TRBV5-6, the J gene TRBJ1-2; D is ambiguous. This CDR3 has 14 amino acids. With 0 bases removed from V and 3 bases from J, the gap between germline ends came to 9 bases. Germline V gives CDR1 SGHDT, CDR2 YYEEEE. For the CDR3, the DNA is TGTGCCAGCAGCTTGGTTCGCAGCGACTATGGCTACACCTTC. Translation: CASSLVRSDYGYTF. Full variable domain (rest looked up from reference TRBV5-6 and TRBJ1-2): DAGVTQSPTHLIKTRGQQVTLRCSPKSGHDTVSWYQQALGQGPQFIFQYYEEEERQRGNFPDRFSGHQFPNYSSELNVNALLLGDSALYLCASSLVRSDYGYTFGSGTRLTVV.

The V call is TRBV9, the J call TRBJ2-7; 7 bases line up with TRBD1. This CDR3 has 14 residues. The germline V gene encodes CDR1 SGDLS and CDR2 YYNGEE. The trim removed 0 bases at V and 7 bases at J, leaving 7 bases unmatched. The CDR3 DNA sequence: TGTGCCAGCAGCGTAGCTCGGACAGGTGGTGAGCAGTACTTC. Translated, it gives CASSVARTGGEQYF.

CDR3 in amino acids: CASSLGPSGAYNEQFF. The CDR3 bases are TGCGCCAGCAGCTTGGGCCCTAGCGGAGCCTACAATGAGCAGTTCTTC. The chain is built from TRBV5-1 and TRBJ2-1; 7 positions agree with TRBD2. J gave up 2 bases and V 0 bases, and 5 bases lay outside the gene matches. The CDR3 consists of 16 residues. From germline, CDR1 is SGHRS and CDR2 YFSETQ. Combining the CDR3 with reference TRBV5-1 and TRBJ2-1 gives the whole variable domain KAGVTQTPRYLIKTRGQQVTLSCSPISGHRSVSWYQQTPGQGLQFLFEYFSETQRNKGNFPGRFSGRQFSNSRSEMNVSTLELGDSALYLCASSLGPSGAYNEQFFGPGTRLTVL.

The chain has TRBV7-2 and TRBJ2-1, with 8 nucleotides matching TRBD2. CDR1 and CDR2 from the germline V gene are SGHTA and FQGNSA. The CDR3 is 15 residues long. After removal of 1 base from V and 14 bases from J, the junction contained 13 bases not matched to a gene. CDR3 nucleotides: TGTGCCAGCAGCTTAGGTGTTGGGGCTAGCGGGTTTGAGTTCTTC. The encoded protein is CASSLGVGASGFEFF.

The J gene is TRBJ2-1, the V gene TRBV19, with 7 positions matching TRBD1. Germline V lookup: CDR1 LNHDA, CDR2 SQIVND (reference sequence). The CDR3 sequence is 16 residues long. The J segment lost 2 bases and the V segment lost 6 bases, leaving 10 bases of the junction unmatched. CDR3: CASSQQTGATYNEQFF. The CDR3 DNA sequence: TGTGCCAGTAGCCAACAAACAGGGGCTACCTACAATGAGCAGTTCTTC.

The chain carries TRBV15 and TRBJ2-6; D perhaps matches TRBD1 (6 bases). Per the germline V gene, CDR1 is LNHNV and CDR2 is YYDKDF (reference sequence). V lost 3 bases to trimming and J lost 0 bases, with 18 bases between them. This CDR3 spans 19 amino acids. The CDR3 protein is CATSSDGQPFPSGANVLTF. The CDR3 DNA follows: TGTGCCACCAGCAGTGATGGACAGCCATTCCCCTCTGGGGCCAACGTCCTGACTTTC.

The J gene is TRBJ1-2, the V gene TRBV12-5; TRBD1 matches at 9 bases. This CDR3 comprises 18 residues. The junction had 15 bases not matched to a gene; V was cut back by 2 bases and J by 5 bases. Germline V gives CDR1 LGHNT, CDR2 FRNRAP. In DNA, the CDR3 is TGTGCTAGTGGTTTGCTCCAGTCCGGGACAGGGATTCCTTATGGCTACACCTTC. It yields the protein CASGLLQSGTGIPYGYTF.

The chain carries TRBV30 and TRBJ1-2; D perhaps matches TRBD1 (5 bases). CDR3 length equals 14 residues. Germline V lookup: CDR1 GTSNPN, CDR2 SVGIG (reference sequence). Between the trimmed V and J ends, which lost 2 bases and 13 bases, there was a span of 23 bases. In DNA, the CDR3 is TGTGCCTGGAGTCCGGGACTCAGACCGACCCTGGGCACCTTC. Protein product: CAWSPGLRPTLGTF.

In nucleotides, the CDR3 is TGTGCCAGCAGCCCCGTCGGGGGATCCTACAATGAGCAGTTCTTC. Translation gives CASSPVGGSYNEQFF. The chain carries TRBV7-7 and TRBJ2-1, with D possibly being TRBD2 (6 bases). Trimming removed 5 bases at V and 1 base at J, with 12 bases between. The CDR3 covers 15 residues. Germline values: CDR1 SSHAT, CDR2 FNYEAQ (reference sequence). Full variable domain (remainder filled in from reference TRBV7-7 and TRBJ2-1): GAGVSQSPRYKVTKRGQDVTLRCDPISSHATLYWYQQALGQGPEFLTYFNYEAQPDKSGLPSDRFSAERPEGSISTLTIQRTEQRDSAMYRCASSPVGGSYNEQFFGPGTRLTVL.

This chain links TRBV19 with TRBJ1-2; D unresolved. CDR3 size: 18 residues. Germline V gene lookup returns CDR1 LNHDA and CDR2 SQIVND (reference sequence). Between the trimmed V and J ends, which lost 4 bases and 4 bases, there was a span of 25 bases. This CDR3 reads CASSSPPGAPGRVYGYTF. In DNA form, the CDR3 reads TGTGCCAGTAGTAGCCCCCCGGGAGCCCCCGGGAGGGTCTATGGCTACACCTTC.

This chain links TRBV5-1 with TRBJ2-1, with a possible D match to TRBD1 (6 bases). CDR1 is SGHRS and CDR2 is YFSETQ in the germline V gene. V was shortened by 2 bases and J by 7 bases, with 7 bases between the two germline ends. The CDR3 loop spans 12 amino acids. The CDR3 protein is CASSLGGNEQFF. DNA for the CDR3: TGCGCCAGCAGCTTAGGGGGTAATGAGCAGTTCTTC.

The V and J genes are TRBV13 and TRBJ1-6; D is possibly TRBD1 (5 bases). Germline assignment: CDR1 PRHDT and CDR2 FYEKMQ (reference sequence). The CDR3 is 16 amino acids. Trimming stripped 1 base from V and 7 bases from J, with 14 bases between. This CDR3 reads CASSLARQWNNSPLHF. The DNA for the CDR3 is TGTGCCAGCAGCTTAGCCAGACAGTGGAACAATTCACCCCTCCACTTT.

CDR3 region: CASSLDPRETQYF. CDR3 in DNA: TGTGCCAGCAGCTTGGATCCCCGTGAGACCCAGTACTTC. The rearrangement joins TRBV5-5 to TRBJ2-5; D is unresolved. Germline V gives CDR1 SGHKS, CDR2 YYEKEE (reference sequence). The CDR3 has 13 amino acids. Deletions cut 0 bases from V and 5 bases from J, with 8 bases between.

The chain has TRBV19 and TRBJ2-7; the D gene is possibly TRBD2 (6 bases). CDR3 size: 15 residues. V was shortened by 2 bases and J by 3 bases, with 14 bases between the two germline ends. The germline V gene has CDR1 LNHDA and CDR2 SQIVND (reference sequence). The CDR3 spells CASSITTGGNYEQYF. The CDR3 nucleotides read TGTGCCAGTAGTATAACGACTGGAGGGAACTACGAGCAGTACTTC.